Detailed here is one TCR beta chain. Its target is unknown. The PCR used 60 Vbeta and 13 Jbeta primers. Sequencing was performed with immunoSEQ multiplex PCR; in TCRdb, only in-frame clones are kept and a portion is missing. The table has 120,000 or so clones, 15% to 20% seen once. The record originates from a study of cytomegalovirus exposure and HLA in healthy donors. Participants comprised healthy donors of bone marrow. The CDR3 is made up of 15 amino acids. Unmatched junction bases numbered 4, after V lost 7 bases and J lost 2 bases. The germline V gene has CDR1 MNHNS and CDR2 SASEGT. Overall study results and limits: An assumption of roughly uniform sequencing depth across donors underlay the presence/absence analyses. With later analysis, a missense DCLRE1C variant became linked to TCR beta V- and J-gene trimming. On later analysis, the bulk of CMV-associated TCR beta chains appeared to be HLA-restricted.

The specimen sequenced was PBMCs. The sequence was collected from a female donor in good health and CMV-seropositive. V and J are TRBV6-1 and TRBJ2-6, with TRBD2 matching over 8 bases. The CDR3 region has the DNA TGTGCCAGCACGGGGGGGTCGACTGGGGCCAACGTCCTGACTTTC. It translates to CASTGGSTGANVLTF.